This T cell receptor beta chain was sequenced during a study of tumor and adjacent non-tumor tissue in lung cancer. About the study: The patients, some ten men and several women, were about 31 to 85 with stage I to III disease.

As regards this clonotype: Its antigen is currently unknown.

The library came from three nested PCR rounds adapted from ARM-PCR protocols. TCRdb reprocessed the multiplex PCR reads with MiXCR, giving one entry per CDR3 protein. This sample has approximately 110,000 distinct CDR3 sequences; 60% to 80% occur once, and the top ten carry under 45%. CDR3 length equals 15 residues. V was trimmed by 4 bases and J by 10 bases, leaving 20 bases between them. CDR1 and CDR2 from the germline V gene are SEHNR and FQNEAQ (reference sequence). Study-level results: TCR diversity was significantly greater in tumor than normal lung tissue.

RNA was extracted from bulk tissue without any cell sorting. Between August and November 2014, newly diagnosed, chemotherapy-naive lung cancer patients underwent thoracic surgery in China. The sample comprised lung tumor tissue. The clonotype originates from a woman aged 55-69 years with non-small cell lung cancer. J is TRBJ2-1 and V is TRBV7-9; D is perhaps TRBD1 (5 bases). The CDR3 nucleotides are TGTGCCAGCAGCTCCCTGTGCAGGGAAAGTGGCGAGCAGTTCTTC. This translates into CASSSLCRESGEQFF. Filled out from reference TRBV7-9 and TRBJ2-1, the complete variable domain reads DTGVSQNPRHKITKRGQNVTFRCDPISEHNRLYWYRQTLGQGPEFLTYFQNEAQLEKSRLLSDRFSAERPKGSFSTLEIQRTEQGDSAMYLCASSSLCRESGEQFFGPGTRLTVL.